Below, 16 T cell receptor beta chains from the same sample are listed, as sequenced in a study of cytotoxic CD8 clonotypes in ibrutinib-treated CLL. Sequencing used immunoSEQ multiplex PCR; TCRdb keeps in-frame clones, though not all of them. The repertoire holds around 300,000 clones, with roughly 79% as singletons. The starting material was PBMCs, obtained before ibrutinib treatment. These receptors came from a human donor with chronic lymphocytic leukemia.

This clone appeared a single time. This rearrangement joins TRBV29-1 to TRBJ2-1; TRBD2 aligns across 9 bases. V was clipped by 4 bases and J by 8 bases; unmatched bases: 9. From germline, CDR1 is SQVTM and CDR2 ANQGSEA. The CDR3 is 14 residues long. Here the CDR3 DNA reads TGCAGCGTTGTTGGCGGGAGGGCCGCCGATGAGCAGTTCTTC. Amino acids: CSVVGGRAADEQFF.

CDR3: CASSPSGTSFHEQYF. The CDR3 region has the DNA TGTGCCAGCTCACCTTCCGGGACTAGTTTCCACGAGCAGTACTTC. The rearrangement joins TRBV18 to TRBJ2-7; TRBD2 agrees at 8 bases. From germline, CDR1 is KGHSH and CDR2 LQKENI. The J segment lost 5 bases and the V segment lost 3 bases, leaving 9 bases of the junction unmatched. The CDR3 loop spans 15 amino acids. Looking up the rest from reference TRBV18 and TRBJ2-7 gives the full variable domain: NAGVMQNPRHLVRRRGQEARLRCSPMKGHSHVYWYRQLPEEGLKFMVYLQKENIIDESGMPKERFSAEFPKEGPSILRIQQVVRGDSAAYFCASSPSGTSFHEQYFGPGTRLTVT.

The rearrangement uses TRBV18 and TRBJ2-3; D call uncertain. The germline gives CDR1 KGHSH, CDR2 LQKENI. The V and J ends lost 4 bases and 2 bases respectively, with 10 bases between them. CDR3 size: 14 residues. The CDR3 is CASSRGGNTDTQYF. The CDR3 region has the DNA TGTGCCAGCTCACGTGGCGGAAACACAGATACGCAGTATTTT.

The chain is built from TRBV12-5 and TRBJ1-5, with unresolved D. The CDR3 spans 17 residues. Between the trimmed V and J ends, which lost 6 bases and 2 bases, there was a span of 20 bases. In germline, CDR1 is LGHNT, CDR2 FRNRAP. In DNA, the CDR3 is TGTGCTAGTGGACCCAACAAGGGATTAGGCGGCAATCAGCCCCAGCATTTT. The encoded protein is CASGPNKGLGGNQPQHF.

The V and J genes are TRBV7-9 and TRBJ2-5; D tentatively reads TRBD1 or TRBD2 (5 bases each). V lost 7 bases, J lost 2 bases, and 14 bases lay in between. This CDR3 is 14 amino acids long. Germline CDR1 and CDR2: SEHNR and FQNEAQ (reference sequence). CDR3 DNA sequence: TGTGCCAGCACCGGGACGGTGTCTCAAGAGACCCAGTACTTC. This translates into CASTGTVSQETQYF. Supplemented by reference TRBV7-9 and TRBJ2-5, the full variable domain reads DTGVSQNPRHKITKRGQNVTFRCDPISEHNRLYWYRQTLGQGPEFLTYFQNEAQLEKSRLLSDRFSAERPKGSFSTLEIQRTEQGDSAMYLCASTGTVSQETQYFGPGTRLLVL.

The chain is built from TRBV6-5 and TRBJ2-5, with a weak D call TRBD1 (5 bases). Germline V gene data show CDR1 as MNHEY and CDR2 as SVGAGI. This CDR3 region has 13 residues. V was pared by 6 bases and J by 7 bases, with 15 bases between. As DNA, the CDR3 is TGTGCCAGCAGCCGAGACAGCCCGGGGACCCAGTACTTC. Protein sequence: CASSRDSPGTQYF.

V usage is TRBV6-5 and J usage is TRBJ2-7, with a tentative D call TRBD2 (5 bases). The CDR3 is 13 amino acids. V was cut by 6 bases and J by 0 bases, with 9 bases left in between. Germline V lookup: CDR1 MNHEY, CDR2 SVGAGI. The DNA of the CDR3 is TGTGCCAGCAGATTAGACTACTCCTACGAGCAGTACTTC. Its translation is CASRLDYSYEQYF.

DNA for the CDR3: TGCGCCAGCAGCCAATATAGAGGGAGCGGAGATACGCAGTATTTT. It yields the protein CASSQYRGSGDTQYF. The chain carries TRBV4-3 and TRBJ2-3; TRBD2 might be the D (5 bases). Deletions cut 2 bases from V and 5 bases from J, with 14 bases between. From germline, CDR1 is LGHNA and CDR2 YSLEER. The CDR3 is made up of 15 amino acids.

The CDR3 loop is CASSVGQGETEAFF. CDR3 nucleotides: TGTGCCAGCAGCGTAGGTCAGGGGGAGACTGAAGCTTTCTTT. The chain recombines TRBV9 with TRBJ1-1, with 7 bases that match TRBD1. The CDR3 covers 14 residues. Germline CDR1 reads SGDLS; CDR2 reads YYNGEE. Trimming cost V 0 bases and J 5 bases; bases outside gene matches: 4.

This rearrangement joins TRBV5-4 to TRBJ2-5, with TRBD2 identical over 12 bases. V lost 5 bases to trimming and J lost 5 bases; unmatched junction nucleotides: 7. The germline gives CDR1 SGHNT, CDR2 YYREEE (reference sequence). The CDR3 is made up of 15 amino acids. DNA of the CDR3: TGTGCCAGCAGTTATGGACTAGCGGGAATCGAGACCCAGTACTTC. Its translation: CASSYGLAGIETQYF.

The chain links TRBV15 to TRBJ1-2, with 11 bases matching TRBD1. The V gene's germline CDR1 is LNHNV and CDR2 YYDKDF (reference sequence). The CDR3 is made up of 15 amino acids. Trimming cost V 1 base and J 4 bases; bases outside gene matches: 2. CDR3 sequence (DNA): TGTGCCACCAGCAGAGGTGGACAGGGGGCCTATGGCTACACCTTC. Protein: CATSRGGQGAYGYTF. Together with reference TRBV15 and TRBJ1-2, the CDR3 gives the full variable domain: DAMVIQNPRYQVTQFGKPVTLSCSQTLNHNVMYWYQQKSSQAPKLLFHYYDKDFNNEADTPDNFQSRRPNTSFCFLDIRSPGLGDTAMYLCATSRGGQGAYGYTFGSGTRLTVV.

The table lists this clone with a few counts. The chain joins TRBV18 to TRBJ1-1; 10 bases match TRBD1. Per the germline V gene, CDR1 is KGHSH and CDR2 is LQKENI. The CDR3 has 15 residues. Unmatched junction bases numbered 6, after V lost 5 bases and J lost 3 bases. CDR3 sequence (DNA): TGTGCCAGCTCAGGGACAGGGGTTAAAGACACTGAAGCTTTCTTT. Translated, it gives CASSGTGVKDTEAFF. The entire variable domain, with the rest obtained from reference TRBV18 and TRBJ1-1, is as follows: NAGVMQNPRHLVRRRGQEARLRCSPMKGHSHVYWYRQLPEEGLKFMVYLQKENIIDESGMPKERFSAEFPKEGPSILRIQQVVRGDSAAYFCASSGTGVKDTEAFFGQGTRLTVV.

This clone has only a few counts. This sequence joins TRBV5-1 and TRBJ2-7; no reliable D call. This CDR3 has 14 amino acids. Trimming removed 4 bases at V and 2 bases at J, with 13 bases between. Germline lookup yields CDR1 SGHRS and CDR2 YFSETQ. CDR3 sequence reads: CASSALGQTYEQYF. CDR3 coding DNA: TGCGCCAGCAGCGCCCTCGGGCAAACCTACGAGCAGTACTTC.

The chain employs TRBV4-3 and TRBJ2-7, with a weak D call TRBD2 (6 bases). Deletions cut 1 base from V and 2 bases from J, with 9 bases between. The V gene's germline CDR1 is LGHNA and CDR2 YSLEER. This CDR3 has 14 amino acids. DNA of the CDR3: TGCGCCAGCAGCCAAGGGAGGGCGGCCTACGAGCAGTACTTC. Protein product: CASSQGRAAYEQYF.

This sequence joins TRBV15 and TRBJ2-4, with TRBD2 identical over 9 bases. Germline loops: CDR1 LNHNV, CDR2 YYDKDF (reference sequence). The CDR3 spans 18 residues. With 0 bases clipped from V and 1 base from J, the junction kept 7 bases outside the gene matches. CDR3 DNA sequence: TGTGCCACCAGCAGAGATCCTGGCGGGAGGGTCGCCAAAAACATTCAGTACTTC. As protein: CATSRDPGGRVAKNIQYF.

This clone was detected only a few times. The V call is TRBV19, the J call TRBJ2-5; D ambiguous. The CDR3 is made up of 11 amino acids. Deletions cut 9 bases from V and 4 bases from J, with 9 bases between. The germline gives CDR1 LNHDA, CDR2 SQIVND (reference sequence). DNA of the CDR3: TGTGCCAGCAAAGACTTAGAGACCCAGTACTTC. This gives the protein CASKDLETQYF.